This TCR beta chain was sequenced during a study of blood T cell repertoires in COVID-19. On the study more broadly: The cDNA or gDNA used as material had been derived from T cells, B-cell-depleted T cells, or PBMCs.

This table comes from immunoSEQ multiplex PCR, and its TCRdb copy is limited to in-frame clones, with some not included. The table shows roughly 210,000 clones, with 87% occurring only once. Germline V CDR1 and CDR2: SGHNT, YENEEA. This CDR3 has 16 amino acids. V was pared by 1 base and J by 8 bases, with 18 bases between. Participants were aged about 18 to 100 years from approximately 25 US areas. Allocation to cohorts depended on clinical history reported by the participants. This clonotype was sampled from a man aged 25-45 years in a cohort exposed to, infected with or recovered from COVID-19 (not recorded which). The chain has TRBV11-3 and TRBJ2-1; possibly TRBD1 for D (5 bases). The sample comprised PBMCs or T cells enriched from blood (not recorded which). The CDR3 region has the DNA TGTGCCAGCAGCTTAGGAAAAGGGCCCCTCAGGGATGAGCAGTTCTTC. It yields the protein CASSLGKGPLRDEQFF.